The 12 T cell receptor beta chains listed next were all sequenced from one sample in a study of identical twins. In TCRdb, the 5' RACE reads were re-called with MiXCR into one record per CDR3 protein. This repertoire shows about 570,000 distinct CDR3 sequences, approximately 10% found once; its top ten account for approximately 3%. The sample was also reused in another study, on yellow fever vaccine responses in identical twins.

Source material: PBMCs. The receptor source for this set is a woman between 18 and 29 years old in good health.

The rearrangement joins TRBV4-3 to TRBJ2-1; tentatively, D is TRBD1 (6 bases). The CDR3 is made up of 15 amino acids. Germline values: CDR1 LGHNA, CDR2 YSLEER. V was clipped by 0 bases and J by 5 bases, with 11 bases between them. The CDR3 region is CASSQDRTANNEQFF. The DNA for the CDR3 is TGCGCCAGCAGCCAAGACCGGACAGCAAACAATGAGCAGTTCTTC.

This clonotype was counted at least ten times. J is TRBJ2-3 and V is TRBV5-5; 12 bases are a match to TRBD2. Germline assignment: CDR1 SGHKS and CDR2 YYEKEE (reference sequence). The V segment lost 4 bases and the J segment 2 bases; nucleotides outside the gene matches: 5. The CDR3 covers 16 residues. The CDR3 DNA follows: TGTGCCAGCAGCCCCACTAGCGGGGGGAACACAGATACGCAGTATTTT. The encoded protein is CASSPTSGGNTDTQYF.

This chain uses TRBV4-1 with TRBJ1-2; D may be TRBD1 (5 bases). The CDR3 runs 13 residues. V was pared by 2 bases and J by 6 bases, with 10 bases between. CDR1 is MGHRA and CDR2 is YSYEKL in the germline V gene. CDR3 bases: TGCGCCAGCAGCCAACAGGACACGGATGGCTACACCTTC. It specifies CASSQQDTDGYTF.

This clonotype was recorded many times. The chain employs TRBV11-2 and TRBJ2-1, with unresolved D. Trimming removed 5 bases at V and 6 bases at J, with 11 bases between. The CDR3 covers 13 residues. Germline V gene lookup returns CDR1 SGHAT and CDR2 FQNNGV. As DNA, the CDR3 is TGTGCCAGCAGCCCGGCGGAAAGCAATGAGCAGTTCTTC. The encoded protein is CASSPAESNEQFF.

This clonotype showed up many times. The rearrangement uses TRBV20-1 and TRBJ2-7; D unresolved. Germline V gene sequence: CDR1 DFQATT, CDR2 SNEGSKA (reference sequence). The CDR3 is made up of 11 amino acids. Trimming stripped 1 base from V and 6 bases from J, with 7 bases between. DNA for the CDR3: TGCAGTGCTAGAGCCGGGCGCGAGCAGTACTTC. This encodes CSARAGREQYF.

This clonotype occurred a few times. V gene TRBV4-3 combines with J gene TRBJ2-7; the match to TRBD1 covers 8 bases. This CDR3 has 14 residues. V shed 1 base and J 6 bases; nucleotides not matched to a gene: 5. CDR1 LGHNA and CDR2 YSLEER come from the germline V gene. The CDR3 nucleotides are TGCGCCAGCAGCCAAGGGACAGGGCTGGGCGAGCAGTACTTC. It specifies CASSQGTGLGEQYF.

V and J are TRBV6-2 or TRBV6-3 and TRBJ2-6; 7 bases agree with TRBD1. J was trimmed by 4 bases and V by 4 bases; bases with no gene match: 13. The CDR3 sequence is 18 residues long. The germline V gene has CDR1 MNHEY and CDR2 SVGEGT. The CDR3 DNA follows: TGTGCCAGCAGTTCCCAACAGGGGTCATCCCCCGGGGCCAACGTCCTGACTTTC. Translated, it gives CASSSQQGSSPGANVLTF.

This clonotype occurred a few times. The chain links TRBV15 to TRBJ2-3; TRBD2 is a possible D gene (5 bases). This CDR3 contains 15 residues. V lost 5 bases and J lost 2, with 14 bases in between. Germline CDR1 reads LNHNV; CDR2 reads YYDKDF (reference sequence). The CDR3 DNA is TGTGCCACCAGCCAACAAGGACTGATCACAGATACGCAGTATTTT. The encoded protein is CATSQQGLITDTQYF.

This clonotype was observed at least ten times. This chain uses TRBV29-1 with TRBJ1-4; 10 nucleotides agree with TRBD1. CDR3 size: 13 residues. The germline gives CDR1 SQVTM, CDR2 ANQGSEA. The V and J ends lost 6 bases and 4 bases, in that order; junction bases with no gene match: 2. CDR3 bases: TGCAGCGTCCGGGACAGGGGTAATGAAAAACTGTTTTTT. It specifies CSVRDRGNEKLFF. The variable domain in full, completed from reference TRBV29-1 and TRBJ1-4, reads SAVISQKPSRDICQRGTSLTIQCQVDSQVTMMFWYRQQPGQSLTLIATANQGSEATYESGFVIDKFPISRPNLTFSTLTVSNMSPEDSSIYLCSVRDRGNEKLFFGSGTQLSVL.

The V and J genes are TRBV6-5 and TRBJ2-7, with 7 bases matching TRBD1. This CDR3 region has 14 residues. Germline CDR1 reads MNHEY; CDR2 reads SVGAGI. V dropped 2 bases and J dropped 3; count of bases not matched to a gene: 4. The CDR3 coding sequence is TGTGCCAGCAGTTACACAGGGGCAAACTACGAGCAGTACTTC. This sequence encodes CASSYTGANYEQYF.

The CDR3 bases are TGTGCCAGCAGCTCTCGGACAGTTACAGATACGCAGTATTTT. The encoded protein is CASSSRTVTDTQYF. The gene calls are TRBV7-2 and TRBJ2-3, with D maybe TRBD1 (6 bases). From germline, CDR1 is SGHTA and CDR2 FQGNSA. The germline V and J ends were trimmed by 4 bases and 3 bases, with 11 bases remaining between them. This CDR3 region has 14 residues.

This chain joins TRBV11-3 and TRBJ2-1; D gene unclear. V lost 4 bases and J 7 bases, leaving 8 bases between the germline ends. The CDR3 length is 12 residues. Germline V gene sequence: CDR1 SGHNT, CDR2 YENEEA. The CDR3: CASSSQKNEQFF. Written as DNA, the CDR3 is TGTGCCAGCAGCTCTCAGAAGAATGAGCAGTTCTTC.